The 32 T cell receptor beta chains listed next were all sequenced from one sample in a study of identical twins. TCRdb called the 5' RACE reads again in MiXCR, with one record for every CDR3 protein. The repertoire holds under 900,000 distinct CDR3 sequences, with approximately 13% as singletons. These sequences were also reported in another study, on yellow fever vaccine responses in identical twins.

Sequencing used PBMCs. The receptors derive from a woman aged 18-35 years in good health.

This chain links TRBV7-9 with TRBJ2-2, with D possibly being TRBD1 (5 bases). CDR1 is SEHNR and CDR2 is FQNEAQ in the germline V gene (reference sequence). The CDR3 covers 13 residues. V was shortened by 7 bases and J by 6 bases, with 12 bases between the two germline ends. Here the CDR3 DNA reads TGTGCCAGCACCGTGTCAGGGCCCGGGGAGCTGTTTTTT. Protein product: CASTVSGPGELFF.

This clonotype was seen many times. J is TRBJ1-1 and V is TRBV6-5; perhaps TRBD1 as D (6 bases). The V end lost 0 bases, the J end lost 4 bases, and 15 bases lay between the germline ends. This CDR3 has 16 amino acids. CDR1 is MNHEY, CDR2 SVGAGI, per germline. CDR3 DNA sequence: TGTGCCAGCAGTTACTCAAGCCCAGGGGATGGCACTGAAGCTTTCTTT. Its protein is CASSYSSPGDGTEAFF.

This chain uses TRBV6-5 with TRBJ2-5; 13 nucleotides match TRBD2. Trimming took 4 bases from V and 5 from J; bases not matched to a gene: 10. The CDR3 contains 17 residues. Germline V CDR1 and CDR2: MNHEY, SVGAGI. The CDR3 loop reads CASSFGLAGAILETQYF. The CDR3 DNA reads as TGTGCCAGCAGTTTCGGACTAGCGGGAGCGATTCTGGAGACCCAGTACTTC.

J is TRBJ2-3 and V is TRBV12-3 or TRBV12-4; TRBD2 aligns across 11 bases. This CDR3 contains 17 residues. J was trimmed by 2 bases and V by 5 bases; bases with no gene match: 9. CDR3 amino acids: CASSKTPGLAVTDTQYF. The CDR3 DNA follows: TGTGCCAGCAGTAAAACTCCGGGACTAGCGGTCACAGATACGCAGTATTTT.

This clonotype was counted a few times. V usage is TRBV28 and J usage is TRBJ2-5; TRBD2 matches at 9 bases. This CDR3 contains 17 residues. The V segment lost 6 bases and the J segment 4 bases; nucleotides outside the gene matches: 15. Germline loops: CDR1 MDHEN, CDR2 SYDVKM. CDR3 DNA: TGTGCCAGCAGCCTTCCCCCTAGCGGGACTCGGAGAGAGACCCAGTACTTC. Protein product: CASSLPPSGTRRETQYF.

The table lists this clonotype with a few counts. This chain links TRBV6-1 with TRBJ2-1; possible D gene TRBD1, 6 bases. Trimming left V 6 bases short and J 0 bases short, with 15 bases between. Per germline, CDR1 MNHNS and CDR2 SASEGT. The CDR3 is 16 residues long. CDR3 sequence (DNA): TGTGCCAGCAGGAGATACAGGGTTAGCTCCTACAATGAGCAGTTCTTC. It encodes CASRRYRVSSYNEQFF.

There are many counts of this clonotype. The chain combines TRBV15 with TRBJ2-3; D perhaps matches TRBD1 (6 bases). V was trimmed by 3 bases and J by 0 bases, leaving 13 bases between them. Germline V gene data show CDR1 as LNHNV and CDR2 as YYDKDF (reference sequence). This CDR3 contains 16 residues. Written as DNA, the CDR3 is TGTGCCACCAGCAGTTGGACAGCCACTAGCACAGATACGCAGTATTTT. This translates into CATSSWTATSTDTQYF.

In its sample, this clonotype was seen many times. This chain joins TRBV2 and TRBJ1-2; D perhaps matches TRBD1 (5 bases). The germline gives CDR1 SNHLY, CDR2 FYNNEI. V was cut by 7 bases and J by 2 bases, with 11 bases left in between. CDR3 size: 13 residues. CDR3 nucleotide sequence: TGTGCCAGCATGTGGGAGGGGAACTATGGCTACACCTTC. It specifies CASMWEGNYGYTF. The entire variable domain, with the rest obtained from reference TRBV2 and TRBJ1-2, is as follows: EPEVTQTPSHQVTQMGQEVILRCVPISNHLYFYWYRQILGQKVEFLVSFYNNEISEKSEIFDDQFSVERPDGSNFTLKIRSTKLEDSAMYFCASMWEGNYGYTFGSGTRLTVV.

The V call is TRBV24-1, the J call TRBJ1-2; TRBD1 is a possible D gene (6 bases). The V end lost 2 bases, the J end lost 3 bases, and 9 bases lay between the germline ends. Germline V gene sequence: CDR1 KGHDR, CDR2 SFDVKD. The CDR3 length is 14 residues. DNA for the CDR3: TGTGCCACCAGTGATTGGACAGCGCACTATGGCTACACCTTC. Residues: CATSDWTAHYGYTF.

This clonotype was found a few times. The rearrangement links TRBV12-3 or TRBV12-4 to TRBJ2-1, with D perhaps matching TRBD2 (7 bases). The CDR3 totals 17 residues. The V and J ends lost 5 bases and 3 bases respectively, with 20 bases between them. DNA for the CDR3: TGTGCCAGCAGTCCCTCCAGCGGCGGGGGCCACTACAATGAGCAGTTCTTC. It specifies CASSPSSGGGHYNEQFF.

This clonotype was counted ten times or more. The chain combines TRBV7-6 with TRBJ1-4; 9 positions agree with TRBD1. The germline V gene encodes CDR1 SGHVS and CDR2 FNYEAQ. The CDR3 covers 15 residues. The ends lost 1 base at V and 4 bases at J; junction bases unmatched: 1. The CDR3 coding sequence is TGTGCCAGCAGCTTAGGGGACAGGGATAATGAAAAACTGTTTTTT. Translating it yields CASSLGDRDNEKLFF.

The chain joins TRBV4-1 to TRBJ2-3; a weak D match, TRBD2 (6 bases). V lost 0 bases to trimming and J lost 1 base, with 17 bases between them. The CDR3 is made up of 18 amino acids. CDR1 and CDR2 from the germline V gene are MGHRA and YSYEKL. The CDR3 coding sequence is TGCGCCAGCAGCCAAGATTCCTTCGCGTCGGGGGGCACAGATACGCAGTATTTT. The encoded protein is CASSQDSFASGGTDTQYF.

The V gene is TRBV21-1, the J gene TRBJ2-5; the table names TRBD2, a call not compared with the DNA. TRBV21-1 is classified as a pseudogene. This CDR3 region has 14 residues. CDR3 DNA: TGTGCCAGCAGCTCACTGGGACTCGAAGAGACCCAGTACTTC. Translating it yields CASSSLGLEETQYF.

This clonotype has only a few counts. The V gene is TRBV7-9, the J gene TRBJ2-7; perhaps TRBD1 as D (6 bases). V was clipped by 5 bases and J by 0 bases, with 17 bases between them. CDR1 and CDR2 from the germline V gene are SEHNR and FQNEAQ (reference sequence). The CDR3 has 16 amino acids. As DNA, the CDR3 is TGTGCCAGCAGCCACCCACCGGACAGCTACTCCTACGAGCAGTACTTC. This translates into CASSHPPDSYSYEQYF.

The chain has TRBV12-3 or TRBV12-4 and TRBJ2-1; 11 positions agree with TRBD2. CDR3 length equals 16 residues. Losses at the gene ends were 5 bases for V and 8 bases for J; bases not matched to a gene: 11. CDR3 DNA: TGTGCCAGCAGTGGAACTTCTAGCGGGGGGAGGGATGAGCAGTTCTTC. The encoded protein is CASSGTSSGGRDEQFF.

CDR3 nucleotide sequence: TGTGCCAGCAGCTTAGGAGTGGCTAGCGGGGGCCAGGGAGAGACCCAGTACTTC. This encodes CASSLGVASGGQGETQYF. This sequence joins TRBV11-2 and TRBJ2-5; 10 nucleotides line up with TRBD2. The CDR3 has 18 residues. The germline CDR1 and CDR2 sequences are SGHAT and FQNNGV. The junction had 12 bases not matched to a gene; V was cut back by 1 base and J by 4 bases.

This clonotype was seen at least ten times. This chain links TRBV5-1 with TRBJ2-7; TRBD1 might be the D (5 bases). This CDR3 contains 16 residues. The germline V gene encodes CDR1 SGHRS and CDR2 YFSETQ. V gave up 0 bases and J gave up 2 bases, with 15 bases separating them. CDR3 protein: CASSLDGTRDAYEQYV. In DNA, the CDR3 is TGCGCCAGCAGCTTGGATGGTACCAGGGATGCCTACGAGCAGTACGTC.

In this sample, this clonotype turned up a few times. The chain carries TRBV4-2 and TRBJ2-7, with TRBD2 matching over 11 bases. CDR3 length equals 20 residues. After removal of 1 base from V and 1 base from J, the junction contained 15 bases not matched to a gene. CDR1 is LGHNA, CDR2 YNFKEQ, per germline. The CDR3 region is CASSQGGGLLLAGVSYEQYF. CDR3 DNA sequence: TGTGCCAGCAGCCAAGGGGGGGGACTATTACTAGCGGGAGTTTCCTACGAGCAGTACTTC.

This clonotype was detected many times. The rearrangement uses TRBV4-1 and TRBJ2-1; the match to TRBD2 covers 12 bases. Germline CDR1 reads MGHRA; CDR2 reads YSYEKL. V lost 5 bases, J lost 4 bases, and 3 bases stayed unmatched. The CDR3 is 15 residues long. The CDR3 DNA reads TGCGCCAGCAGCGTGACTAGCGGGGGTTACAATGAGCAGTTCTTC. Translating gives CASSVTSGGYNEQFF.

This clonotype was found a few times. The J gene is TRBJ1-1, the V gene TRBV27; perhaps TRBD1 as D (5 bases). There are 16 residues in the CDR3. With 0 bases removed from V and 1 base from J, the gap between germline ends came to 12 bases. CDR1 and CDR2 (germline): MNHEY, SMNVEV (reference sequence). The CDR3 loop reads CASSLSVGHRNTEAFF. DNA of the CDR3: TGTGCCAGCAGTTTATCAGTAGGACACCGGAACACTGAAGCTTTCTTT.

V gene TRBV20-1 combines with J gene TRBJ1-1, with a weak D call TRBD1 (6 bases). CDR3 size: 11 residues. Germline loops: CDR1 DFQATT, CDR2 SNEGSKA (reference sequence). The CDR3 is CREQGNTEAFF. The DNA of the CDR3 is TGCAGAGAACAGGGGAACACTGAAGCTTTCTTT.

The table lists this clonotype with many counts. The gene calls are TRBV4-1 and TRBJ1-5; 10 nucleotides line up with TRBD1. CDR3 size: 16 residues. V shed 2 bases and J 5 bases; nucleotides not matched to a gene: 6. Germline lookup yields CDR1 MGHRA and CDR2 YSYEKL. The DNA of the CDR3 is TGCGCCAGCAGCCAACTAGGACAGGGGGATTATCAGCCCCAGCATTTT. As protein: CASSQLGQGDYQPQHF.

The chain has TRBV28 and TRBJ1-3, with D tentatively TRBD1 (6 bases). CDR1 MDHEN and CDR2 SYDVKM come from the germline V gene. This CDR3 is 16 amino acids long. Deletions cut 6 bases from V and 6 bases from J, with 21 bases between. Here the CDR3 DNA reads TGTGCCAGCAGCACCGCGGGACACTATACCTCAAACACCATATATTTT. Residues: CASSTAGHYTSNTIYF.

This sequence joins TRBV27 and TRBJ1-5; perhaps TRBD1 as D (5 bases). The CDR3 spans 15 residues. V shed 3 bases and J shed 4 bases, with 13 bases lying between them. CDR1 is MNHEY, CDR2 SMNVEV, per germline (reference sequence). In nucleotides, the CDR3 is TGTGCCAGCAGTTTGTTAGGGGACCTGAATCAGCCCCAGCATTTT. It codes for CASSLLGDLNQPQHF.

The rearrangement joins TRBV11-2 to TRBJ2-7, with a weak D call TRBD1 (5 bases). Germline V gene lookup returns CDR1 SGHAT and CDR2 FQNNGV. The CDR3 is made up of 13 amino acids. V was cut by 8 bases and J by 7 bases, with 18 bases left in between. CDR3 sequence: CASGEQALGEQYF. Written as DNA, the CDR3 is TGTGCCAGCGGGGAACAGGCCCTGGGGGAGCAGTACTTC.

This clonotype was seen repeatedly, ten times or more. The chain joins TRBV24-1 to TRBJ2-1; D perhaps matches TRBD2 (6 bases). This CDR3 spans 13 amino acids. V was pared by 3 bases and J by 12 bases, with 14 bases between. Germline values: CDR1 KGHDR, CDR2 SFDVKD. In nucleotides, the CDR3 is TGTGCCACCAGTGATGGAGGGCGCGGCGCGCAGTTCTTC. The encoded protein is CATSDGGRGAQFF.

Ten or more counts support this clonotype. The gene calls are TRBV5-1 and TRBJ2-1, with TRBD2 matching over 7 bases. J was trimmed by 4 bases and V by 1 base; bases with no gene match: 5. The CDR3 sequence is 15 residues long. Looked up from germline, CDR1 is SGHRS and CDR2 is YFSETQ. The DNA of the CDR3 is TGCGCCAGCAGCTTGAAAGGGGAGGGTTACAATGAGCAGTTCTTC. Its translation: CASSLKGEGYNEQFF.

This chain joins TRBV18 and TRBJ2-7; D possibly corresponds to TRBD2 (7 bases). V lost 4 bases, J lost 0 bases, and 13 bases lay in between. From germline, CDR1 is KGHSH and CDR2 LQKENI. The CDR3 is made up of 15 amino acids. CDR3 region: CASSRGGESSYEQYV. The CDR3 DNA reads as TGTGCCAGCTCACGAGGGGGGGAAAGCTCCTACGAGCAGTACGTC.

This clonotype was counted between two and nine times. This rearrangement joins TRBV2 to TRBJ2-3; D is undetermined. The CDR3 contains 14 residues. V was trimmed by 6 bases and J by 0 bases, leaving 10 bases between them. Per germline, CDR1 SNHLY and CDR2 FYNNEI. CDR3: CASRADRSTDTQYF. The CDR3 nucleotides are TGTGCCAGCAGGGCGGACCGTAGCACAGATACGCAGTATTTT.

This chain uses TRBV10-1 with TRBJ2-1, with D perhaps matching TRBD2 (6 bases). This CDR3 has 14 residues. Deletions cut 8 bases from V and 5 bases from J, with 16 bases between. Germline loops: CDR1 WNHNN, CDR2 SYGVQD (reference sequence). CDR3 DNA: TGCGCCAGCTCCCGGGACTCTACGAACAATGAGCAGTTCTTC. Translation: CASSRDSTNNEQFF.

The DNA for the CDR3 is TGTGCCATCAGAGGCATAGGGGAGGGGACCGCCGGCTATGGCTACACCTTC. It translates to CAIRGIGEGTAGYGYTF. V usage is TRBV10-3 and J usage is TRBJ1-2; weak D call: TRBD1 (5 bases). CDR1 and CDR2 from the germline V gene are ENHRY and SYGVKD. The CDR3 runs 17 residues. V lost 6 bases and J lost 4, with 24 bases in between.

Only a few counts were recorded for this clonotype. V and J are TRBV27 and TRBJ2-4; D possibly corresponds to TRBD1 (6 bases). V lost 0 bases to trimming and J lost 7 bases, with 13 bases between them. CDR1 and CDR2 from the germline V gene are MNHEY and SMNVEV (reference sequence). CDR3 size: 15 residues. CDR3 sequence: CASSLSPGAMNIQYF. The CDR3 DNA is TGTGCCAGCAGTTTATCGCCAGGGGCTATGAACATTCAGTACTTC.